The TCR beta chain under discussion was sequenced for a study of cytomegalovirus exposure and HLA in healthy donors. The data were produced by immunoSEQ multiplex PCR, yet TCRdb's version contains in-frame clones alone and is incomplete. The sample carries about 110,000 clones, around nine tenths recorded once. The study, taken as a whole, reports: In vitro assays verified that three CMV-associated chains recognized CMV antigens specifically. Most sequenced TCRs were rare (though some public TCRs occurred in many donors).

As for this clone: Its antigen is unknown.

CDR3 length: 13 residues. The V end lost 5 bases, the J end lost 5 bases, and 10 bases lay between the germline ends. CDR1 is SGHAT and CDR2 is FQNNGV in the germline V gene. The material sequenced was PBMCs. The genes are TRBV11-2 and TRBJ2-1; tentative D call: TRBD2 (6 bases). The origin of this receptor is a woman between 18 and 29 years old in good health and CMV-seronegative. The CDR3 reads CASSGGGDNEQFF. CDR3 DNA: TGTGCCAGCAGCGGAGGAGGGGACAATGAGCAGTTCTTC.